This T cell receptor (beta chain) was identified in a study of PD-L1 blockade in urothelial cancer. Study findings and constraints: Below-median pretreatment blood TCR clonality was associated with improved progression-free and overall survival.

Time point noted: pretreatment peripheral blood. Only in-frame clones appear in the TCRdb table, and some are missing; sequencing was by immunoSEQ multiplex PCR. The table lists fewer than 50,000 clones, roughly 84% of them singletons. A single count supports this clone. Its cognate antigen is unknown. Sequences were derived from PBMCs, sampled around atezolizumab (anti-PD-L1) treatment. This TCR was sampled from a donor at least 40 years old with urothelial cancer.

The chain's CDR3 is CASSLAQYNEQFF. The CDR3 nucleotides are TGTGCCAGCAGCTTAGCCCAATACAATGAGCAGTTCTTC. The V call is TRBV7-2, the J call TRBJ2-1; unclear D gene. V lost 0 bases to trimming and J lost 4 bases, with 4 bases between them. Germline V gene lookup returns CDR1 SGHTA and CDR2 FQGNSA. The CDR3 contains 13 residues.